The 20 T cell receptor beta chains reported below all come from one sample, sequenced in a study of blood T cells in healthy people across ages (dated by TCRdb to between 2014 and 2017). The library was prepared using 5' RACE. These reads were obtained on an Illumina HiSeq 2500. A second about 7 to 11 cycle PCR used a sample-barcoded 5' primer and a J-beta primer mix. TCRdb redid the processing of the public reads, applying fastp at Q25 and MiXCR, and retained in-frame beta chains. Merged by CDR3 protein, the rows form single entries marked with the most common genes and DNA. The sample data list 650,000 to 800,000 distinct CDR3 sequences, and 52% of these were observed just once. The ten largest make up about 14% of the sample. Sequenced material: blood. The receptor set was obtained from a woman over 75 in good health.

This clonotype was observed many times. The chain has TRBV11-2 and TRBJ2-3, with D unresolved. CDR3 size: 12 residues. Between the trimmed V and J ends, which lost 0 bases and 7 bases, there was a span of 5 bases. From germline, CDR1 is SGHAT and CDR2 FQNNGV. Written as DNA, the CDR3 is TGTGCCAGCAGCTTAGACCAGAATACGCAGTATTTT. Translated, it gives CASSLDQNTQYF.

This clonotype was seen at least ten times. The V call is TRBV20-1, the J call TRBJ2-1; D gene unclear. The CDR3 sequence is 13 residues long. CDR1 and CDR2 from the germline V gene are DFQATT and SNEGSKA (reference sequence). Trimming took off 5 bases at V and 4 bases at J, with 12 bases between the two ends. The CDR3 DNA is TGCAGTGCTGAACGGCCTCCATACAATGAGCAGTTCTTC. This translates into CSAERPPYNEQFF.

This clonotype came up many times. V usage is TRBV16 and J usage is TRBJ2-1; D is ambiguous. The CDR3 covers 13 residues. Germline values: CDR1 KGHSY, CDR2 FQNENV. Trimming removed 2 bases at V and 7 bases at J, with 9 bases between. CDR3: CASSQDDKNEQFF. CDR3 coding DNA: TGTGCCAGCAGCCAAGACGACAAGAATGAGCAGTTCTTC.

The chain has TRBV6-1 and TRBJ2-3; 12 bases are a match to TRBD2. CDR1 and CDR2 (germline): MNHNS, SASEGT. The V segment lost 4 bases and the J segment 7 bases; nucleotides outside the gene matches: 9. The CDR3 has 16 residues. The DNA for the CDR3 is TGTGCCAGCAGTGGCCTAGCGGGAGGGCCGTCGAATACGCAGTATTTT. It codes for CASSGLAGGPSNTQYF.

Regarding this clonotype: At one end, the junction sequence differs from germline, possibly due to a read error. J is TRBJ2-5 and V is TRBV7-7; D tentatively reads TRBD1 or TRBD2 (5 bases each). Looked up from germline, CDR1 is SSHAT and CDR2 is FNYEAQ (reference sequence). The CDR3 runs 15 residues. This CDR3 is CASSAWDGPQETQYF. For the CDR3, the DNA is TGTGCTAGCAGCGCCTGGGACGGCCCTCAAGAGACCCAGTACTTC.

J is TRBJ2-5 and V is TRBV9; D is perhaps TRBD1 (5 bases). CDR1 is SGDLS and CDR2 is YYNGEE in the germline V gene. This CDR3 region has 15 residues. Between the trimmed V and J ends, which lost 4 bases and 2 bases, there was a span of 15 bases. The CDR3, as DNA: TGTGCCAGCAGCTCAGGGATCTATACACAAGAGACCCAGTACTTC. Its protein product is CASSSGIYTQETQYF.

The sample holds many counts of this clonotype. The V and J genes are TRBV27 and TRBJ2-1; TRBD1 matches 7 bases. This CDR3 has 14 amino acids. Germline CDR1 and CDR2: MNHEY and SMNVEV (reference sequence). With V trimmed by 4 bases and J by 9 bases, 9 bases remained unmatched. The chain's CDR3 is CASSSQDRAVEQFF. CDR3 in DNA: TGTGCCAGCAGTTCCCAAGACAGGGCCGTTGAGCAGTTCTTC.

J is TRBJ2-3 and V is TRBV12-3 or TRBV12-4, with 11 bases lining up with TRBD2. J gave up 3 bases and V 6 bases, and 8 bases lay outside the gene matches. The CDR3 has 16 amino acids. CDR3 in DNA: TGTGCCAGCAGCCTCTTTAGCGGGAGGGTTACAGATACGCAGTATTTT. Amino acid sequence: CASSLFSGRVTDTQYF.

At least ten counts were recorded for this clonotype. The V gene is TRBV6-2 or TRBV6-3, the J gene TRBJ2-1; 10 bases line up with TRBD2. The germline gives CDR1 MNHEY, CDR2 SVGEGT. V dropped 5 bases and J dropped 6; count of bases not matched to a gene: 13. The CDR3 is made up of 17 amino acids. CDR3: CASSGTASGRLVNEQFF. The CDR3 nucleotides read TGTGCCAGCAGTGGCACCGCTAGCGGGAGACTTGTCAATGAGCAGTTCTTC.

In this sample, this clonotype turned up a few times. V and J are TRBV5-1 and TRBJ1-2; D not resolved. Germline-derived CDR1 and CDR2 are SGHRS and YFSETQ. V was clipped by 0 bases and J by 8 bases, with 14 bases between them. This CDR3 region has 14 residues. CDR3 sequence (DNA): TGCGCCAGCAGCTTGGACCTGTTAGGAGAGGGCTACACCTTC. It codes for CASSLDLLGEGYTF.

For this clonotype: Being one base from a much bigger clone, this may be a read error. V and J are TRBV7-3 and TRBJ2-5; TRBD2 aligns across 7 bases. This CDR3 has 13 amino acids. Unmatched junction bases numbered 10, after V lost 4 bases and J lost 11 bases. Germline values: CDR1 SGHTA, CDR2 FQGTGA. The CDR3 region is CASSYNGGNEQYF. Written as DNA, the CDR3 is TGTGCCAGCAGCTATAACGGGGGGAATGAGCAGTACTTC.

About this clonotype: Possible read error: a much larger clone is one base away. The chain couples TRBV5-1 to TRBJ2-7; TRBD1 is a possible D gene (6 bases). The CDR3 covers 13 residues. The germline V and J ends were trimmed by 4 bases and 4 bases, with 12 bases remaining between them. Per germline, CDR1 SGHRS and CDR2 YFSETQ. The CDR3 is CASSGLRGYEQYF. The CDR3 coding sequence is TGCGCCAGCAGCGGCCTAAGGGGGTACGAGCAGTACTTC.

For the CDR3, the DNA is TGTGCCTACTCGGGGAACAGGGGAATGAACACTGAAGCTTTCTTT. Protein product: CAYSGNRGMNTEAFF. The J gene is TRBJ1-1, the V gene TRBV30, with 7 bases matching TRBD1. This CDR3 has 15 residues. Germline loops: CDR1 GTSNPN, CDR2 SVGIG (reference sequence). J gave up 0 bases and V 7 bases, and 11 bases lay outside the gene matches.

The CDR3 region is CAISERGQDTDTQYF. Written as DNA, the CDR3 is TGTGCCATCAGTGAGAGGGGGCAGGACACAGATACGCAGTATTTT. The V and J genes are TRBV10-3 and TRBJ2-3, with 7 bases fitting TRBD1. Losses at the gene ends were 2 bases for V and 2 bases for J; bases not matched to a gene: 4. Per the germline V gene, CDR1 is ENHRY and CDR2 is SYGVKD. The CDR3 runs 15 residues.

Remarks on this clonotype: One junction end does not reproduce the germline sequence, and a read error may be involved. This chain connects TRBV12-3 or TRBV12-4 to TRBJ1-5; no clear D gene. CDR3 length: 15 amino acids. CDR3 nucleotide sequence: TGTGCCGGCAGTTCCCGACTAGGAAGCAATCAGCCCCAGCATTTT. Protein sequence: CAGSSRLGSNQPQHF.

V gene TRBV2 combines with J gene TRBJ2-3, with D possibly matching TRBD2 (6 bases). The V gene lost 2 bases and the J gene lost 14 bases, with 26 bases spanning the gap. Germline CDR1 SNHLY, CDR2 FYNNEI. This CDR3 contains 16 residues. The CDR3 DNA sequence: TGTGCCAGCAGTGAATTGGTAGGGGAGGTTGGATGGCCGCGGTATTTT. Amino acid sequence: CASSELVGEVGWPRYF.

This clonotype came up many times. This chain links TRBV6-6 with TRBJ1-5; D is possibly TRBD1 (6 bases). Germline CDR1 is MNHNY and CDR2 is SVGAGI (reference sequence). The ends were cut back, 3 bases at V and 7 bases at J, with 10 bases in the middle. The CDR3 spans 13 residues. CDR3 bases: TGTGCCAGCAGTTATAACGGGGGCCAGCCCCAGCATTTT. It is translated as CASSYNGGQPQHF.

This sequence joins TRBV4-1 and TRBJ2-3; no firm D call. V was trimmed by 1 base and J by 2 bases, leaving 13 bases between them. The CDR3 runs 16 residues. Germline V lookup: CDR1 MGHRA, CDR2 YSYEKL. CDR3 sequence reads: CASSQVGGPNTDTQYF. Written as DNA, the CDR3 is TGCGCCAGCAGCCAAGTCGGCGGACCAAACACAGATACGCAGTATTTT.

This CDR3 reads CASSLGSYADTQYF. As DNA, the CDR3 is TGTGCCAGCAGCTTAGGGTCATACGCAGATACGCAGTATTTT. This sequence joins TRBV7-2 and TRBJ2-3, with D unclear. Germline CDR1 SGHTA, CDR2 FQGNSA. V was clipped by 1 base and J by 4 bases, with 9 bases between them. The CDR3 runs 14 residues. Combining the CDR3 with reference TRBV7-2 and TRBJ2-3 gives the whole variable domain GAGVSQSPSNKVTEKGKDVELRCDPISGHTALYWYRQSLGQGLEFLIYFQGNSAPDKSGLPSDRFSAERTGGSVSTLTIQRTQQEDSAVYLCASSLGSYADTQYFGPGTRLTVL.

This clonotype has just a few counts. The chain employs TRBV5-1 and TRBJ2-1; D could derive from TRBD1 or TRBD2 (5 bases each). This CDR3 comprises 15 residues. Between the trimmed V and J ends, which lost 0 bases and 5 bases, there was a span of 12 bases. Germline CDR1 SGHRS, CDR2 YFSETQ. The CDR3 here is CASSLVPTGHNEQFF. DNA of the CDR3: TGCGCCAGCAGCTTGGTACCCACGGGGCACAATGAGCAGTTCTTC.